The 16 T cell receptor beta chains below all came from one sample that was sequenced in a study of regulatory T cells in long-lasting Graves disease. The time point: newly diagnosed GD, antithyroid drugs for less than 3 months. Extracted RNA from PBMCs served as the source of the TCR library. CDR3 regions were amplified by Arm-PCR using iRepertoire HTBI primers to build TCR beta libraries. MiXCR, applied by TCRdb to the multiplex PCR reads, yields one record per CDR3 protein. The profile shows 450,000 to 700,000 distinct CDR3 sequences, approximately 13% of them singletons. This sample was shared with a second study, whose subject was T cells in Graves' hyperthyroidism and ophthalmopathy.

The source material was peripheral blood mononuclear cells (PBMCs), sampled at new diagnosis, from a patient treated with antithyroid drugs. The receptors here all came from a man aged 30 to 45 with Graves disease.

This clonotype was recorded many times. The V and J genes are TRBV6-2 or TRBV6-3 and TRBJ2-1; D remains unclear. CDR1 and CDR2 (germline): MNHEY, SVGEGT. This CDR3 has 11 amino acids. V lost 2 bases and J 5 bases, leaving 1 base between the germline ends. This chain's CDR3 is CASSYHNEQFF. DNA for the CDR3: TGTGCCAGCAGTTACCACAATGAGCAGTTCTTC.

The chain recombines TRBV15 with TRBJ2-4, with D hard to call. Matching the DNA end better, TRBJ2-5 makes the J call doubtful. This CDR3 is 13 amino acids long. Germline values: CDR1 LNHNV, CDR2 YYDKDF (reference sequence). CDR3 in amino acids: CATSRGQVETQYF. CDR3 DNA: TGTGCCACCAGCAGAGGTCAGGTTGAGACCCAGTACTTC.

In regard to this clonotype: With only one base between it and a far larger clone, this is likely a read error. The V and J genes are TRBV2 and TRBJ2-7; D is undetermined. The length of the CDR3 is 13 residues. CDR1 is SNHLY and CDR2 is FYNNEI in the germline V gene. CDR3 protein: CTSSLPGPYEQYF. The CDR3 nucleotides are TGTACCAGCAGCCTCCCGGGCCCCTACGAGCAGTACTTC. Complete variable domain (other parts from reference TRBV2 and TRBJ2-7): EPEVTQTPSHQVTQMGQEVILRCVPISNHLYFYWYRQILGQKVEFLVSFYNNEISEKSEIFDDQFSVERPDGSNFTLKIRSTKLEDSAMYFCTSSLPGPYEQYFGPGTRLTVT.

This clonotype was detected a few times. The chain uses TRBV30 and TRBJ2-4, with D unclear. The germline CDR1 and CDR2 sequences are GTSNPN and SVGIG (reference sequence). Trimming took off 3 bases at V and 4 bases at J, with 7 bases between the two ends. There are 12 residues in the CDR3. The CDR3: CAWRAPKNIQYF. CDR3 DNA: TGTGCCTGGAGGGCCCCTAAAAACATTCAGTACTTC.

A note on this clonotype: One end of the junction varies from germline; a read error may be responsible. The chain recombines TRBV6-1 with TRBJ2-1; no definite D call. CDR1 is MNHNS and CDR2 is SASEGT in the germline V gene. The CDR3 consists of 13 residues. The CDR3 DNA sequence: TGTGCCAGCAGTGAAGGGTGGTACAATGAGCAGCTCTTC. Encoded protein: CASSEGWYNEQLF.

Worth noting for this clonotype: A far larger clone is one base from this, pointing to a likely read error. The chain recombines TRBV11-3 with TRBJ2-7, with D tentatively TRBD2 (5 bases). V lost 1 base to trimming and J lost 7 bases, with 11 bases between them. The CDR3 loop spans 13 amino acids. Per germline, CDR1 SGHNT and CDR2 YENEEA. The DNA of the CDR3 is TGTGCCAGCAGCTTAGGCGAGAGGGATGAGCAGTACTTC. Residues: CASSLGERDEQYF.

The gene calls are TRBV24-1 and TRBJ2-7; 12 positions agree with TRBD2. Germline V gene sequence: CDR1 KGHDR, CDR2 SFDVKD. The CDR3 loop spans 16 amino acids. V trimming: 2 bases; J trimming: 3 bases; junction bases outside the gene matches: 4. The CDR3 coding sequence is TGTGCCACCAGTGATTCAAGGACTAGCGGGAACTACGAGCAGTACTTC. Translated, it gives CATSDSRTSGNYEQYF.

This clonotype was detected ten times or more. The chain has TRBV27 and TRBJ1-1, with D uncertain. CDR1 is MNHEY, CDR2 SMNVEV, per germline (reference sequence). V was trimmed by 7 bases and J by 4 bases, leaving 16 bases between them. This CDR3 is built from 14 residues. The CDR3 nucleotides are TGTGCCAGCACCTCCATGGAGCGGGTCACTGAAGCTTTCTTT. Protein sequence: CASTSMERVTEAFF.

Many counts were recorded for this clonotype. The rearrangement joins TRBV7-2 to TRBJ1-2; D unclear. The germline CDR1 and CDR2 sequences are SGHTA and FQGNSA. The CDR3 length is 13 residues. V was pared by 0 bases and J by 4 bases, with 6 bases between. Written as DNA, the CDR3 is TGTGCCAGCAGCTTAGCAATCGGCTATGGCTACACCTTC. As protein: CASSLAIGYGYTF. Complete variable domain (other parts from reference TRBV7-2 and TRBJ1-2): GAGVSQSPSNKVTEKGKDVELRCDPISGHTALYWYRQSLGQGLEFLIYFQGNSAPDKSGLPSDRFSAERTGGSVSTLTIQRTQQEDSAVYLCASSLAIGYGYTFGSGTRLTVV.

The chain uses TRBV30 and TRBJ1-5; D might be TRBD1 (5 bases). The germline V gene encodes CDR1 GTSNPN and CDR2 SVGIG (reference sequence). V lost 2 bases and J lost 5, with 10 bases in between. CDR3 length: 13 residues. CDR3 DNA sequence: TGTGCCTGGAGTAGCAGGGATTATCAGCCCCAGCATTTT. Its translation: CAWSSRDYQPQHF.

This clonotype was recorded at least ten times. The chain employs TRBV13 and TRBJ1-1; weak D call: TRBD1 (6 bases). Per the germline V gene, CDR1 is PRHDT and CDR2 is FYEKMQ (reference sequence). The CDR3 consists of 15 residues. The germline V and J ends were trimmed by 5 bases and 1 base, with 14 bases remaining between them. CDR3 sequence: CASSTEGQWNTEAFF. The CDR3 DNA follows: TGTGCCAGCAGCACCGAAGGACAGTGGAACACTGAAGCTTTCTTT. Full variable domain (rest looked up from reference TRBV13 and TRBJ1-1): AAGVIQSPRHLIKEKRETATLKCYPIPRHDTVYWYQQGPGQDPQFLISFYEKMQSDKGSIPDRFSAQQFSDYHSELNMSSLELGDSALYFCASSTEGQWNTEAFFGQGTRLTVV.

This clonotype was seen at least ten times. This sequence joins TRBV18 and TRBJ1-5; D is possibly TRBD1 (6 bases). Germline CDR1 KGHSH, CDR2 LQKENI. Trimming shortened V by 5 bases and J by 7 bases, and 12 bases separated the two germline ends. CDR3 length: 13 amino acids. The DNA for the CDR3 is TGTGCCAGCTCAACAGGGAGGGGACAGCCCCAGCATTTT. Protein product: CASSTGRGQPQHF.

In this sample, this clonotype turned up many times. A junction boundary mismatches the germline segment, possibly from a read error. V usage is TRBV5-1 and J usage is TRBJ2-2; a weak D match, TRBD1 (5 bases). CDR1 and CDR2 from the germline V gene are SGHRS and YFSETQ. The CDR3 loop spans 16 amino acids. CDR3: CASSFVLDTNTGELFF. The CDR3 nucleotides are TGTGCCAGCAGCTTCGTACTGGACACGAACACCGGGGAGCTGTTTTTT. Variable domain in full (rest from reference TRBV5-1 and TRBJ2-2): KAGVTQTPRYLIKTRGQQVTLSCSPISGHRSVSWYQQTPGQGLQFLFEYFSETQRNKGNFPGRFSGRQFSNSRSEMNVSTLELGDSALYLCASSFVLDTNTGELFFGEGSRLTVL.

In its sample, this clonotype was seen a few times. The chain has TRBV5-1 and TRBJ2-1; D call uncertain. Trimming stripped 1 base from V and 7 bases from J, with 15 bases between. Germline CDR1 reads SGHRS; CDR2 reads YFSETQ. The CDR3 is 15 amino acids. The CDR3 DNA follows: TGCGCCAGCAGCTTGTCCGAGAGCAGTTTAAATGAGCAGTTCTTC. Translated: CASSLSESSLNEQFF.

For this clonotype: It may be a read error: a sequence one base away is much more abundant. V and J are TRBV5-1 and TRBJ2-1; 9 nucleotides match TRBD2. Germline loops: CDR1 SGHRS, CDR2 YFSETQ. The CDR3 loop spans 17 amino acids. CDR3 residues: CASSLVLAGSSYNEQSF. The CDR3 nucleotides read TGCGCCAGCAGCTTGGTTCTAGCGGGAAGCTCCTACAATGAGCAGTCCTTC.

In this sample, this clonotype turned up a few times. DNA for the CDR3: TGTGCCAGCAGCTTCGCGGTCCCCACTGAAGCTTTCTTT. Residues: CASSFAVPTEAFF. The rearrangement uses TRBV7-9 and TRBJ1-1; D gene ambiguous. CDR1 and CDR2 (germline): SEHNR, FQNEAQ (reference sequence). The V end lost 3 bases, the J end lost 4 bases, and 9 bases lay between the germline ends. This CDR3 is 13 amino acids long.